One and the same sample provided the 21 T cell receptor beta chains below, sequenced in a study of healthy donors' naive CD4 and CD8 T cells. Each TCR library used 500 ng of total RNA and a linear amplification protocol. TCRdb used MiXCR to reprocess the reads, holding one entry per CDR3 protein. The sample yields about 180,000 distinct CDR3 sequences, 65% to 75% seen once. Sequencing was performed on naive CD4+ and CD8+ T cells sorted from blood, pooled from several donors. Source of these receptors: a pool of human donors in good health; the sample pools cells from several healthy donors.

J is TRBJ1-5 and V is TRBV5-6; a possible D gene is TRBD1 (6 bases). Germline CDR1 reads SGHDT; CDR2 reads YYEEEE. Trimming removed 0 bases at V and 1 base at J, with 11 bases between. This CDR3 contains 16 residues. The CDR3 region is CASSLGTDRSNQPQHF. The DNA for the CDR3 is TGTGCCAGCAGCTTGGGAACTGACAGGAGCAATCAGCCCCAGCATTTT.

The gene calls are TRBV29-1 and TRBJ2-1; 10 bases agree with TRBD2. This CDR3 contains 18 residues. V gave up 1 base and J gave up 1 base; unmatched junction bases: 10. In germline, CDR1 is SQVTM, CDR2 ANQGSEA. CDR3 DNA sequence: TGCAGCGTTGAAGGACTAGCGGGCAGAGCGGGGTCCTACAATGAGCAGTTCTTC. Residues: CSVEGLAGRAGSYNEQFF.

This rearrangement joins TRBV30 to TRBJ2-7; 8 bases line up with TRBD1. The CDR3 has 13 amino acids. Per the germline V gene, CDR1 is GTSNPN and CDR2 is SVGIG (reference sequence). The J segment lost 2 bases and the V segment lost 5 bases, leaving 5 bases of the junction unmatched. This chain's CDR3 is CAWDAQGAYEQYF. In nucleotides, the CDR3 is TGTGCCTGGGACGCACAGGGGGCCTACGAGCAGTACTTC.

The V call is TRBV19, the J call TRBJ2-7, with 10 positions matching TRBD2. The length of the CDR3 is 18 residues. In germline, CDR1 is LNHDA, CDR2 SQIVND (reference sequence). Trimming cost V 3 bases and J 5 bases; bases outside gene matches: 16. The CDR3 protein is CASSITSSGSWGFDEQYF. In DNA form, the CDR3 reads TGTGCCAGTAGTATCACGTCTAGCGGGAGTTGGGGTTTCGACGAGCAGTACTTC.

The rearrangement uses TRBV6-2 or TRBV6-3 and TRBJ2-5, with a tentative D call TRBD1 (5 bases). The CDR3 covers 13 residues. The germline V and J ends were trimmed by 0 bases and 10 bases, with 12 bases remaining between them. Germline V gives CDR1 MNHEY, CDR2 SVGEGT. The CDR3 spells CASSYSRIRGQYF. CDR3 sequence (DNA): TGTGCCAGCAGTTACTCGAGGATTAGGGGCCAGTACTTC.

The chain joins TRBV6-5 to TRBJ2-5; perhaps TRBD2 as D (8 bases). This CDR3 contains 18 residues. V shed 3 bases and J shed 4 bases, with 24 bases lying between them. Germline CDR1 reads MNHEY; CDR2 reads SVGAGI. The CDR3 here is CASSYGRGSGRSRETQYF. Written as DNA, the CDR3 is TGTGCCAGCAGTTATGGCAGGGGGAGCGGGAGAAGTCGAGAGACCCAGTACTTC.

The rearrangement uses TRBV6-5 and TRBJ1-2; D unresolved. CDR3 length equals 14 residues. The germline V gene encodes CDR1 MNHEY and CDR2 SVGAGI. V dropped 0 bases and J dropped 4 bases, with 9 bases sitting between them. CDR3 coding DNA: TGTGCCAGCAGTTACTCCGGGTCGGGCTATGGCTACACCTTC. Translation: CASSYSGSGYGYTF.

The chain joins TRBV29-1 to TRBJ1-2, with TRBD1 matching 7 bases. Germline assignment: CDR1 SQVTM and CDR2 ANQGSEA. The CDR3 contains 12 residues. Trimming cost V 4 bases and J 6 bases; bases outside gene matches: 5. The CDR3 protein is CSVVGTGDGYTF. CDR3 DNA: TGCAGCGTTGTAGGCACAGGGGATGGCTACACCTTC.

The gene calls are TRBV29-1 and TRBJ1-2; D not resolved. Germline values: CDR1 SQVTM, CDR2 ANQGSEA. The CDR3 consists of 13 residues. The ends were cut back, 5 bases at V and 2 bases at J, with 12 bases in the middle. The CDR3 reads CSVPEGSNYGYTF. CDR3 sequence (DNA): TGCAGCGTTCCGGAAGGGAGCAACTATGGCTACACCTTC.

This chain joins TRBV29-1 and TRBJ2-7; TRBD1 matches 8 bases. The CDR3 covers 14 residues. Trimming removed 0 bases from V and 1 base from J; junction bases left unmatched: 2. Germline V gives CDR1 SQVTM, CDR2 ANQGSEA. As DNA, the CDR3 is TGCAGCGTTGAAGAGTGGACAGGGTCCTACGAGCAGTACTTC. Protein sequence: CSVEEWTGSYEQYF.

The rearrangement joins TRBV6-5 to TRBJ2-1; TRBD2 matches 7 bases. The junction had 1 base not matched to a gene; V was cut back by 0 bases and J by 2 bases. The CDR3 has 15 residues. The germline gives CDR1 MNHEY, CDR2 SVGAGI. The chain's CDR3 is CASSYSGTTYNEQFF. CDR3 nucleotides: TGTGCCAGCAGTTACTCTGGGACTACCTACAATGAGCAGTTCTTC.

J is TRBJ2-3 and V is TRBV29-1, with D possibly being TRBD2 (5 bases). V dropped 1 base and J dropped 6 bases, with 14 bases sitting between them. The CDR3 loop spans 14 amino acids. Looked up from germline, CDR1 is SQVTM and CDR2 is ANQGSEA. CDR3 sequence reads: CSVEGRTGRDTQYF. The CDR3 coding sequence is TGCAGCGTTGAAGGCAGGACGGGAAGGGATACGCAGTATTTT.

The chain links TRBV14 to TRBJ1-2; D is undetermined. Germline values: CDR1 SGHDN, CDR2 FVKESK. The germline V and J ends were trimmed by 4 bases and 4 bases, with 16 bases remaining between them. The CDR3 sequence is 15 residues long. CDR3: CASSRTDGLFYGYTF. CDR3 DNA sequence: TGTGCCAGCAGCCGGACGGACGGACTTTTCTATGGCTACACCTTC.

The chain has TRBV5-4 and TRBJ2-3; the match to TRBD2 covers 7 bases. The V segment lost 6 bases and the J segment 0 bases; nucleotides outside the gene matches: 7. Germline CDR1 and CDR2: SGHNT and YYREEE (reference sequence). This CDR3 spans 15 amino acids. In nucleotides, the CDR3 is TGTGCCAGCAACCCAGCGGGACCAAGCACAGATACGCAGTATTTT. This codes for CASNPAGPSTDTQYF.

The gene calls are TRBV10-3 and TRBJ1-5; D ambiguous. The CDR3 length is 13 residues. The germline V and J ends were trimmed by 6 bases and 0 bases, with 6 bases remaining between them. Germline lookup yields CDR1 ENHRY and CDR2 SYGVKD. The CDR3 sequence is CAISGNSNQPQHF. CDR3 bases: TGTGCCATCAGCGGGAATAGCAATCAGCCCCAGCATTTT.

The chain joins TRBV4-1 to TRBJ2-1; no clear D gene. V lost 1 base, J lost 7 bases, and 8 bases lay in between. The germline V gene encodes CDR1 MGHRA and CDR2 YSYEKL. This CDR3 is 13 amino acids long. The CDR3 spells CASSQVIGNEQFF. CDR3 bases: TGCGCCAGCAGCCAAGTCATCGGAAATGAGCAGTTCTTC.

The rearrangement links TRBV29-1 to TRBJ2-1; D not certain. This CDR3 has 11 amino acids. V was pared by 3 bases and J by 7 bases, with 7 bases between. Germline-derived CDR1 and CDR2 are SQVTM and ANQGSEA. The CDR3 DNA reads TGCAGCGTTGATCAAGTGAATGAGCAGTTCTTC. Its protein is CSVDQVNEQFF.

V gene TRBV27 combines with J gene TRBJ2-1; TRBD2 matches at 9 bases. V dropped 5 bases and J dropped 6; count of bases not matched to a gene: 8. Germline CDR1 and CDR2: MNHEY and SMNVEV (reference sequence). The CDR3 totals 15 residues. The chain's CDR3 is CASSRGTSIPNEQFF. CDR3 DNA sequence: TGTGCCAGCAGTAGGGGGACTAGCATTCCCAATGAGCAGTTCTTC.

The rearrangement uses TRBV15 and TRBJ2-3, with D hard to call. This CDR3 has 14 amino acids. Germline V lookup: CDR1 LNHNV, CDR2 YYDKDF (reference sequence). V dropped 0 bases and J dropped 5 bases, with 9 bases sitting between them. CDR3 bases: TGTGCCACCAGCAGAGATAGACAACAAGATACGCAGTATTTT. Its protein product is CATSRDRQQDTQYF.

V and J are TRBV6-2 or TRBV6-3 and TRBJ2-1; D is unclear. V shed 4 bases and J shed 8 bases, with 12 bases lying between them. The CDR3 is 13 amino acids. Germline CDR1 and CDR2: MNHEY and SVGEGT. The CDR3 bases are TGTGCCAGCAGTTCGACCTTTGGGGATGAGCAGTTCTTC. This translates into CASSSTFGDEQFF.

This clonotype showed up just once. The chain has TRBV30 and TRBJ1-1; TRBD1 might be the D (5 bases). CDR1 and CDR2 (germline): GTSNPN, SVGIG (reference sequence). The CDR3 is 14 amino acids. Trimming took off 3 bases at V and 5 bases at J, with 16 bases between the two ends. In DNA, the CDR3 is TGTGCCTGGAGCACCGCCTGGGGGGTGACTGAAGCTTTCTTT. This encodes CAWSTAWGVTEAFF.